These T cell receptor beta chains were read from a single sample in a study of early T cells in non-severe SARS-CoV-2 infection. A single record per CDR3 protein comes from TCRdb applying MiXCR to the 5' RACE reads. The sample shows fewer than 85,000 distinct CDR3 sequences, about 13% of them seen only once. The sample consisted of whole blood. Receptor source: an adult who was a healthcare worker with PCR-confirmed SARS-CoV-2 infection or an uninfected control (not recorded which). CDR3s include the opening cysteine and the closing phenylalanine or tryptophan. A D gene is named only where the DNA matches it firmly. Not every row has a clone size; where given, it reads once, few, many or a size class.

d_call,v_call,j_call,clone_size,cdr3_aa,cdr3_nt
-,TRBV9,TRBJ2-1,few,CASSVGLQGGLNEQFF,TGTGCCAGCAGCGTAGGTTTACAGGGTGGACTCAATGAGCAGTTCTTC
TRBD1,TRBV4-1,TRBJ1-5,few,CASSQAGTGDQPQHF,TGCGCCAGCAGCCAAGCCGGGACAGGGGATCAGCCCCAGCATTTT
TRBD2,TRBV27,TRBJ2-7,many,CASSLGTSGSYEQYF,TGTGCCAGCAGTTTAGGGACTAGCGGGAGCTACGAGCAGTACTTC
-,TRBV3-1,TRBJ2-5,-,CASSQGGGVQETQYF,TGTGCCAGCAGCCAAGGAGGCGGGGTCCAAGAGACCCAGTACTTC
-,TRBV9,TRBJ2-2,few,CASSVGRADTGELFF,TGTGCCAGCAGCGTAGGCAGGGCGGACACCGGGGAGCTGTTTTTT
-,TRBV20-1,TRBJ2-1,-,CSARTFSGESYYEQFF,TGCAGTGCTAGGACCTTCTCGGGGGAGTCATACTATGAGCAGTTCTTC
-,TRBV28,TRBJ2-4,-,CASSFRLAKNIQYF,TGTGCCAGCAGTTTTAGGCTAGCCAAAAACATTCAGTACTTC
-,TRBV9,TRBJ2-1,few,CASRGDNEQFF,TGTGCCAGCAGGGGGGACAATGAGCAGTTCTTC
-,TRBV3-1,TRBJ1-4,-,CASSQFPEKLFF,TGTGCCAGCAGCCAGTTTCCCGAAAAACTGTTTTTT
-,TRBV7-3,TRBJ2-1,-,CASSLMGQTNEQFF,TGTGCCAGCAGCTTAATGGGGCAGACCAATGAGCAGTTCTTC
TRBD1,TRBV5-1,TRBJ1-6,-,CASSPDRVGNSPLHF,TGCGCCAGCAGCCCAGACAGGGTTGGCAATTCACCCCTCCACTTT
TRBD1,TRBV5-1,TRBJ2-1,few,CASSSGQGSNEQFF,TGCGCCAGCAGCTCCGGACAGGGGAGCAATGAGCAGTTCTTC
TRBD2,TRBV25-1,TRBJ2-1,few,CASSESGLAGGYNEQFF,TGTGCCAGCAGTGAATCAGGGTTAGCGGGGGGTTACAATGAGCAGTTCTTC
-,TRBV28,TRBJ2-5,few,CASNLGGRETQYF,TGTGCCAGCAACCTTGGGGGGCGGGAGACCCAGTACTTC
-,TRBV5-5,TRBJ2-7,-,CASSLEETEYYEQYF,TGTGCCAGCAGCTTGGAAGAGACGGAATACTACGAGCAGTACTTC
-,TRBV9,TRBJ1-1,many,CASSVQTNTEAFF,TGTGCCAGCAGCGTACAAACGAACACTGAAGCTTTCTTT
TRBD2,TRBV6-2/TRBV6-3,TRBJ2-7,-,CASSSGLAGTYEQYF,TGTGCCAGCAGTTCCGGGTTAGCGGGGACCTACGAGCAGTACTTC
-,TRBV12-3/TRBV12-4,TRBJ2-6,-,CANSFSGANVLTF,TGTGCCAACAGTTTCTCTGGGGCCAACGTCCTGACTTTC
-,TRBV12-3/TRBV12-4,TRBJ1-2,few,CASSRQQGYTF,TGTGCCAGCAGCCGTCAACAGGGCTACACCTTC
-,TRBV7-9,TRBJ2-3,few,CASSSSQVLGTQYF,TGTGCCAGCAGCTCATCACAGGTTCTAGGTACGCAGTATTTT
-,TRBV29-1,TRBJ1-1,-,CSYLKSGVPGEAFF,TGCAGCTATTTAAAGAGCGGGGTACCAGGTGAAGCTTTCTTT
-,TRBV7-2,TRBJ2-3,-,CASSRARGDTQYF,TGTGCCAGCAGCCGCGCTAGGGGAGATACGCAGTATTTT
-,TRBV6-2/TRBV6-3,TRBJ1-5,-,CASRELGMNQPQHF,TGTGCCAGCAGGGAACTAGGAATGAATCAGCCCCAGCATTTT
TRBD1,TRBV20-1,TRBJ2-7,few,CSATSTGSSYEQYF,TGCAGTGCAACCTCGACAGGGAGCTCCTACGAGCAGTACTTC
TRBD2,TRBV5-1,TRBJ2-1,-,CASSFSGGRNEQFF,TGCGCCAGCAGCTTTAGCGGGGGGAGGAATGAGCAGTTCTTC
-,TRBV6-5,TRBJ1-6,many,CASRTGTNKSPLHF,TGTGCCAGCAGGACCGGGACAAACAAATCACCCCTCCACTTT
-,TRBV28,TRBJ1-6,-,CASSPPGSENSPLHF,TGTGCCAGCAGTCCCCCTGGGTCCGAGAATTCACCCCTCCACTTT
-,TRBV20-1,TRBJ1-1,-,CSATDRNTEAFF,TGCAGTGCTACCGACAGAAACACTGAAGCTTTCTTT
TRBD1,TRBV28,TRBJ2-7,few,CASRGQGSDEQYF,TGTGCCAGCAGAGGACAGGGATCGGACGAGCAGTACTTC
-,TRBV20-1,TRBJ1-1,many,CSASISGVTEAFF,TGCAGTGCTAGTATATCAGGGGTCACTGAAGCTTTCTTT
TRBD2,TRBV3-1,TRBJ2-1,-,CASSQRGTSGEGQFF,TGTGCCAGCAGCCAGAGAGGGACTAGCGGGGAGGGGCAGTTCTTC